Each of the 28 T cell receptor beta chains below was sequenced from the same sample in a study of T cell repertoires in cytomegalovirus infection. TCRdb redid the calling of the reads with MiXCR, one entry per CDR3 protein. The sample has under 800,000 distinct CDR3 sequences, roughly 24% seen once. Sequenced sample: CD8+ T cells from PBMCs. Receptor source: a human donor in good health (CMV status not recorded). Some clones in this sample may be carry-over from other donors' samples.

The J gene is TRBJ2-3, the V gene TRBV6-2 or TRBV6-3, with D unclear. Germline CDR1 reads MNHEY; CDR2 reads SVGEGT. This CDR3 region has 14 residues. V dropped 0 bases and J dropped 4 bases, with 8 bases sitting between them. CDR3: CASSYSRSPDTQYF. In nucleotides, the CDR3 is TGTGCCAGCAGTTACTCCAGGTCGCCAGATACGCAGTATTTT.

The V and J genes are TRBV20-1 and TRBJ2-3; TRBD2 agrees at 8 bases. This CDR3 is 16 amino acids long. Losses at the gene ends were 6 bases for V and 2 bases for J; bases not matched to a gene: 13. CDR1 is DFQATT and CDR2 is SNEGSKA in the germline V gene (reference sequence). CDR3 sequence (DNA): TGCAGTGCCAAGGGGGTAGCGGGGCCGATCACAGATACGCAGTATTTT. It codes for CSAKGVAGPITDTQYF.

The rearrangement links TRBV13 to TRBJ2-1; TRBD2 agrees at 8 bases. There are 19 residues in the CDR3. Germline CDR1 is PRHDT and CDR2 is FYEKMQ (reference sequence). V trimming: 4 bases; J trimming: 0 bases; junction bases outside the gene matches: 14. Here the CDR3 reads CASSSRGSSGLSSYNEQFF. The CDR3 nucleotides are TGTGCCAGCAGCTCCCGGGGGTCTAGCGGGTTGAGCTCCTACAATGAGCAGTTCTTC.

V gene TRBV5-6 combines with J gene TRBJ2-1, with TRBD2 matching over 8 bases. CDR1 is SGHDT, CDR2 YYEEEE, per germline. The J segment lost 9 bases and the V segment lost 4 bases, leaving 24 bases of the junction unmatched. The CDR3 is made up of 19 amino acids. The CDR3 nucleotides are TGTGCCAGCAGCCCGGACGAGCGGCTTGGCGGGGGGCTATTTATTGAGCAGTTCTTC. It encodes CASSPDERLGGGLFIEQFF.

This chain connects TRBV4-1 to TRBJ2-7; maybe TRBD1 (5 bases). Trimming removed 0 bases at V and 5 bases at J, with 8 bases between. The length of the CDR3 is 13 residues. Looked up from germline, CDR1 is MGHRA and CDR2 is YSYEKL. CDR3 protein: CASSQDPGNEQYV. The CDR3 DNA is TGCGCCAGCAGCCAAGATCCAGGGAACGAGCAGTACGTC.

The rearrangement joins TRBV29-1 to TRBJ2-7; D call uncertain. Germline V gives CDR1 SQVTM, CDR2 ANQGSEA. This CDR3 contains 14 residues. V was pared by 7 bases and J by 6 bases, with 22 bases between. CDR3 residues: CSGGRNGPFSEQYF. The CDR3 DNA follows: TGCAGCGGAGGACGGAATGGTCCCTTTAGCGAGCAGTACTTC.

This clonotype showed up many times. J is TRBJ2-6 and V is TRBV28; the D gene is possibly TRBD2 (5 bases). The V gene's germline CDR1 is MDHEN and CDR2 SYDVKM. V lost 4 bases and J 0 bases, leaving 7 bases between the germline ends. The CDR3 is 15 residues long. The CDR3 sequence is CASSWRSSGANVLTF. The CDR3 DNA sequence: TGTGCCAGCAGTTGGAGGAGCTCTGGGGCCAACGTCCTGACTTTC.

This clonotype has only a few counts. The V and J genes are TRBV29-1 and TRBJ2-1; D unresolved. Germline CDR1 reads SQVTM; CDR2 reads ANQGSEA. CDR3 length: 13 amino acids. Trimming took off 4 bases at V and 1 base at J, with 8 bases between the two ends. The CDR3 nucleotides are TGCAGCGTTGGGACCGGTTCCTACAATGAGCAGTTCTTC. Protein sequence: CSVGTGSYNEQFF.

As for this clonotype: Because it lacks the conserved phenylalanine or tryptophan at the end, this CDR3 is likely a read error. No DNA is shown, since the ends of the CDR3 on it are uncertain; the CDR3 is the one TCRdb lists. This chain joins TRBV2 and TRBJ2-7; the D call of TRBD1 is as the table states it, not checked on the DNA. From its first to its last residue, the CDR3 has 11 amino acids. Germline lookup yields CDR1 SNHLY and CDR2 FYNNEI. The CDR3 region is CASSEGTGQTS.

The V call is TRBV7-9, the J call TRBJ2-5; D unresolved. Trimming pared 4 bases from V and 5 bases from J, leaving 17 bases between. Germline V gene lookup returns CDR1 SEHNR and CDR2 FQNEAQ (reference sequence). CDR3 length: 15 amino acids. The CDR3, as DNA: TGTGCCAGCAGCTACTCTACTATGACAATGGAGACCCAGTACTTC. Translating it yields CASSYSTMTMETQYF.

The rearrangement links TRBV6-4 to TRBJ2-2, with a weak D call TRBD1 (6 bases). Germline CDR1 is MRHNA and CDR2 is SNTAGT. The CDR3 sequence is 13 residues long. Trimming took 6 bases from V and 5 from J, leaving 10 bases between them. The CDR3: CASRQGRTGELFF. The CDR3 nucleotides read TGTGCCAGCAGACAGGGTCGGACCGGGGAGCTGTTTTTT.

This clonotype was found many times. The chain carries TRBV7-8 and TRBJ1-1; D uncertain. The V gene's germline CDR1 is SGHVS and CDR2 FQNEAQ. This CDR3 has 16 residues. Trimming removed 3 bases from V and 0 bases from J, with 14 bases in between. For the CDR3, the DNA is TGTGCCAGCAGCTTCGGGATCCTTCATTTGAACACTGAAGCTTTCTTT. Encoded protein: CASSFGILHLNTEAFF.

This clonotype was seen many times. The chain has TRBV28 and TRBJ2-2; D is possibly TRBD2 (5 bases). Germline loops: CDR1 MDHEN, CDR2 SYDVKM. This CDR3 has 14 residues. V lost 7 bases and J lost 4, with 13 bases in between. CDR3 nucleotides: TGTGCCAGCATATTCATAGGAGGCACCGGGGAGCTGTTTTTT. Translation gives CASIFIGGTGELFF.

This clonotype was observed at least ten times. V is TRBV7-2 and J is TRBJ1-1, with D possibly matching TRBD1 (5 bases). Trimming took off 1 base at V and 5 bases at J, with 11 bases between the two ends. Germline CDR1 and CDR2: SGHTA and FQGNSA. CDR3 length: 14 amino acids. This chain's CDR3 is CASSLGARATEAFF. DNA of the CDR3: TGTGCCAGCAGCTTAGGGGCCAGGGCTACTGAAGCTTTCTTT. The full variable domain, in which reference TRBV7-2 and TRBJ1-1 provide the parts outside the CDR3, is GAGVSQSPSNKVTEKGKDVELRCDPISGHTALYWYRQSLGQGLEFLIYFQGNSAPDKSGLPSDRFSAERTGGSVSTLTIQRTQQEDSAVYLCASSLGARATEAFFGQGTRLTVV.

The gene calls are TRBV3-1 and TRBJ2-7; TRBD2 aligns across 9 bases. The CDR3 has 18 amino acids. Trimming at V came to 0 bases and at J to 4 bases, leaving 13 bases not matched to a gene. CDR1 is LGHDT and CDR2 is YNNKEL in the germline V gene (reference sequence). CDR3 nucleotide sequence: TGTGCCAGCAGCCAAGATAAGCGGGGGGCCTCCCGCTTATACGAGCAGTACTTC. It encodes CASSQDKRGASRLYEQYF.

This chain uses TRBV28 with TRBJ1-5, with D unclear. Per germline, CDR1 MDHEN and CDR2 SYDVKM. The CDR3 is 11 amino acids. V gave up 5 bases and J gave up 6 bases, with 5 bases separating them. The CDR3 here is CASSVTQPQHF. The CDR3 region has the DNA TGTGCCAGCAGTGTGACTCAGCCCCAGCATTTT.

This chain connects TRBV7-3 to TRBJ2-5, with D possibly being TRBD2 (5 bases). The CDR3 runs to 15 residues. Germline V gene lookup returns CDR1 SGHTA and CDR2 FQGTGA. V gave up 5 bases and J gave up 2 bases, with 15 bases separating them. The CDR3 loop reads CASSPQGGVQETQYF. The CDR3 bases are TGTGCCAGCAGCCCCCAAGGAGGTGTACAAGAGACCCAGTACTTC.

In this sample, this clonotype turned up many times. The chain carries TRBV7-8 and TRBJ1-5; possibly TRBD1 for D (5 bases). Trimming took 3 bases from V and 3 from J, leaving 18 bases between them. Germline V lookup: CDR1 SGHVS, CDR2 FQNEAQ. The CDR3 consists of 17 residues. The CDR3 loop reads CASSFRRDVWDNQPQHF. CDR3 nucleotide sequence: TGTGCCAGCAGCTTTAGACGGGACGTATGGGACAATCAGCCCCAGCATTTT. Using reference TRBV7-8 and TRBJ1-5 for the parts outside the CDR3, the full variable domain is GAGVSQSPRYKVAKRGQDVALRCDPISGHVSLFWYQQALGQGPEFLTYFQNEAQLDKSGLPSDRFFAERPEGSVSTLKIQRTQQEDSAVYLCASSFRRDVWDNQPQHFGDGTRLSIL.

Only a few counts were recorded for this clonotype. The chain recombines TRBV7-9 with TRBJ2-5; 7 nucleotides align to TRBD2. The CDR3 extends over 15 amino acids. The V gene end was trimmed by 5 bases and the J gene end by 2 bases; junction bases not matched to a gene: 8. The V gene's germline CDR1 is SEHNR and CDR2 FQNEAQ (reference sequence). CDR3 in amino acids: CASSPKLAKQETQYF. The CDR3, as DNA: TGTGCCAGCAGCCCTAAACTAGCGAAGCAAGAGACCCAGTACTTC.

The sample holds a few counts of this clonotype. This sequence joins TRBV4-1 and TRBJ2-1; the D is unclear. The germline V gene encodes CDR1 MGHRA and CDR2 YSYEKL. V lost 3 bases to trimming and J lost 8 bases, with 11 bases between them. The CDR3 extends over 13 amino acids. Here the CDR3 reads CASSQPGSDEQFF. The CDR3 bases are TGCGCCAGCAGCCAGCCGGGTTCCGATGAGCAGTTCTTC.

CDR3 nucleotides: TGTGCCAGCAGCTCGCCAGGACTTCTATCCGTCCTGACTTTC. It translates to CASSSPGLLSVLTF. The chain carries TRBV7-9 and TRBJ2-6; D may be TRBD2 (5 bases). This CDR3 has 14 residues. Trimming removed 4 bases from V and 12 bases from J, with 16 bases in between. Germline loops: CDR1 SEHNR, CDR2 FQNEAQ (reference sequence).

CDR3 nucleotides: TGTGCCAGCAGTTACTCGAGTAGGGGAAAAAGCACAGATACGCAGTATTTT. Translating it yields CASSYSSRGKSTDTQYF. This chain uses TRBV6-2 or TRBV6-3 with TRBJ2-3, with a weak D call TRBD1 (5 bases). The CDR3 runs 17 residues. Between the trimmed V and J ends, which lost 0 bases and 0 bases, there was a span of 13 bases. CDR1 MNHEY and CDR2 SVGEGT come from the germline V gene.

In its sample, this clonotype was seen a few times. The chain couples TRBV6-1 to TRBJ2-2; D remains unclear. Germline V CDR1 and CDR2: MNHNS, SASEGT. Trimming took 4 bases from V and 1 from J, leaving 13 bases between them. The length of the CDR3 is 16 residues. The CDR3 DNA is TGTGCCAGCAGTGTTCCCCTCCGACAGAACACCGGGGAGCTGTTTTTT. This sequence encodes CASSVPLRQNTGELFF.

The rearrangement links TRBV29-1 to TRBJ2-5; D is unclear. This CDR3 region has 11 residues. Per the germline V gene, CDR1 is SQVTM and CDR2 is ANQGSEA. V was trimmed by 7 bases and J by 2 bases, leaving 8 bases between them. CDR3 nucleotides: TGCAGCGGAGGTCCACAAGAGACCCAGTACTTC. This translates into CSGGPQETQYF.

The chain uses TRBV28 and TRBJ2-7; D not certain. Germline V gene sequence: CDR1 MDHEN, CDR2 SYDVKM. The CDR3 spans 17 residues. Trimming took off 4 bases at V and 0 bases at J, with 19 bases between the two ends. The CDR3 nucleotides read TGTGCCAGCAGTTCGCCCCCCTCCGGACGGTTCTCCTACGAGCAGTACGTC. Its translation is CASSSPPSGRFSYEQYV.

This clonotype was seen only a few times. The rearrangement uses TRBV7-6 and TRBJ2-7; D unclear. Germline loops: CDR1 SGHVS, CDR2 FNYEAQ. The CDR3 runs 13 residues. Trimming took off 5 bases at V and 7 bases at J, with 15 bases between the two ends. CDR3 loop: CASSPGPSWEQYV. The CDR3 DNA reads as TGTGCCAGCAGCCCAGGACCCTCCTGGGAGCAGTACGTC.

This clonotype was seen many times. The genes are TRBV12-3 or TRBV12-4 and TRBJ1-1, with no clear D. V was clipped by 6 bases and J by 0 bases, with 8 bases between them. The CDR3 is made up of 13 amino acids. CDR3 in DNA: TGTGCCAGCAGCTTTGCTTTGAACACTGAAGCTTTCTTT. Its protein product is CASSFALNTEAFF.

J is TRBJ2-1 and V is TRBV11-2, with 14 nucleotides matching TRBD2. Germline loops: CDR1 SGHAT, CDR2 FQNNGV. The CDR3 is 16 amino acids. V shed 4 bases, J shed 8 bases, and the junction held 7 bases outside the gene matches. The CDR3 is CASSSLTSGRAYEQFF. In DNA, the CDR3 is TGTGCCAGCAGCTCTCTGACTAGCGGGAGGGCGTATGAGCAGTTCTTC.